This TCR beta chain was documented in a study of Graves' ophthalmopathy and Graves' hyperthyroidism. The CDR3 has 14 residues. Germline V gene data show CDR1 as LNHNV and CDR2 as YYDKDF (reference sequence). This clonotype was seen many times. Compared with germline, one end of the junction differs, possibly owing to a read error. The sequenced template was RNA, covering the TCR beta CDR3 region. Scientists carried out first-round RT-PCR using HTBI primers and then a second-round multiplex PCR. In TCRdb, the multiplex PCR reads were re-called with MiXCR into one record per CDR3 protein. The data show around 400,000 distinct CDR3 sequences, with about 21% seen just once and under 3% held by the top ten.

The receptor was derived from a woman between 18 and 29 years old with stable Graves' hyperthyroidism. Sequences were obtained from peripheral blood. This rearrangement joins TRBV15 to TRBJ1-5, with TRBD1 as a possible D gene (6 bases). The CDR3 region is CATSSKTGNQPRHF. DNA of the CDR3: TGTGCCACCAGCAGTAAGACAGGTAATCAGCCCCGGCATTTT.